This T cell receptor (beta chain) was obtained from a study of blood T cell repertoires in COVID-19. About the study: Acute and convalescent COVID-19 specimens originated in the United States, Italy and Spain. From T cells, B-cell-depleted T cells, or PBMCs came the material, which was cDNA or gDNA.

The germline V gene encodes CDR1 GTSNPN and CDR2 SVGIG (reference sequence). The V and J ends lost 2 bases and 0 bases respectively, with 17 bases between them. The CDR3 is made up of 17 amino acids. In the source study's methods: Counts of nucleated cells, estimated from reference gene primer amplification, were obtained. Here immunoSEQ multiplex PCR was the method, and the copy in TCRdb shows in-frame clones only, minus some. From that table come the V and J calls and clone size; the DNA was used to work out D and trimming. The sample holds 65,000 to 100,000 clones; 88% are singletons and the top ten take roughly 4.8%.

The source material was peripheral blood. The clonotype comes from a woman aged 80 or older with acute or convalescent COVID-19. The J gene is TRBJ1-3, the V gene TRBV30; perhaps TRBD1 as D (6 bases). CDR3 sequence: CAWSTPSGGVSGNTIYF. In DNA, the CDR3 is TGTGCCTGGAGTACTCCGAGTGGGGGCGTCTCTGGAAACACCATATATTTT.